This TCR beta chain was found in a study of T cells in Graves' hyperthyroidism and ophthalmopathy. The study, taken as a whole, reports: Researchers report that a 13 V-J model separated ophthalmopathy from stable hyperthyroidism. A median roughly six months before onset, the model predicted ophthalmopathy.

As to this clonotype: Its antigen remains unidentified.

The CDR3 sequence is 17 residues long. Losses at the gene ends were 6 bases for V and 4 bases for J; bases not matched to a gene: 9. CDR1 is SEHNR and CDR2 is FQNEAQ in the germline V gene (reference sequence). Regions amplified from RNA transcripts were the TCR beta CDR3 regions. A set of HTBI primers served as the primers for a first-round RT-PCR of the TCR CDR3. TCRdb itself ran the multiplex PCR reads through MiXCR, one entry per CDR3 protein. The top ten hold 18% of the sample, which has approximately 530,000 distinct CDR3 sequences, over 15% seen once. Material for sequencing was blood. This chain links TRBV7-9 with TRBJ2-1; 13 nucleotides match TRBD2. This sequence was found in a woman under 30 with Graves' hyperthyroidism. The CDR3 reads CASSSRTSGGVYNEQFF. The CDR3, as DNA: TGTGCCAGCAGTTCCCGGACTAGCGGGGGTGTATACAATGAGCAGTTCTTC.